This T cell receptor (beta chain) was observed in a study of CD8+ T cells in alopecia areata. RNA extraction was followed by reverse transcription into cDNA, which acted as the sequencing template. Generated by immunoSEQ multiplex PCR, the TCRdb table keeps only in-frame clones and is missing some. This sample carries about 180,000 clones, 50% to 65% of them seen once, and the ten largest clones take under 14%. Treatment defined: oral pan-JAK inhibitor, 5-10 mg twice daily. CDR3 length equals 16 residues. Germline V gene sequence: CDR1 MNHEY, CDR2 SMNVEV (reference sequence). V dropped 5 bases and J dropped 6; count of bases not matched to a gene: 15.

V gene TRBV27 combines with J gene TRBJ1-2, with TRBD1 matching over 7 bases. The sample here was CD8+ T cells sorted from blood, taken at week 24, from a patient treated with tofacitinib. This receptor was obtained from a human donor with alopecia areata. The chain's CDR3 is CASSPREGADRHGYTF. In nucleotides, the CDR3 is TGTGCCAGCAGTCCCCGGGAGGGGGCCGACAGACATGGCTACACCTTC.